The clone carrying this TCR beta chain was seen only once. The authors' processing: Reference gene primer amplification gave estimated nucleated cell counts. The table came from immunoSEQ multiplex PCR; TCRdb's copy has only in-frame clones and leaves some out. V and J calls and clone size come straight from that table; D and trimming were deduced from the DNA. The sample shows 250,000 to 300,000 clones, approximately 90% of them seen only once. The ends lost 1 base at V and 2 bases at J; junction bases unmatched: 3. There are 15 residues in the CDR3. Germline loops: CDR1 SGDLS, CDR2 YYNGEE. This entry belongs to a study of blood T cell repertoires in COVID-19. Overall study context: From T cells, B-cell-depleted T cells, or PBMCs came the material, which was cDNA or gDNA.

Sample: peripheral blood. The rearrangement joins TRBV9 to TRBJ2-3; 8 bases agree with TRBD1. The sequence was obtained from a man aged 18-30 years with active or convalescent COVID-19. CDR3 sequence (DNA): TGTGCCAGCAGCGTAACAGGGGGATACACAGATACGCAGTATTTT. Residues: CASSVTGGYTDTQYF.